Listed below are T cell receptor beta chains from one sample, sequenced in a study of OX40 agonist ivuxolimab in advanced cancers. Libraries were prepared by immunoSEQ multiplex PCR; TCRdb keeps only in-frame clonotypes and omits some of them. The sample records 6,000 to 9,500 clones, 73% being singletons. This specimen consisted of CD4+ or CD8+ T cells sorted from blood, obtained in a trial of the OX40 agonist ivuxolimab. The receptor set was obtained from an adult with an advanced solid tumor such as melanoma, head and neck, liver or kidney cancer. Each CDR3 is given with its conserved first and last residue. A D gene is named only where the DNA matches it firmly. Part of the rows lack a size; the others show once, few, many or a class for expanded clones.

.	once	TRBJ1-1	TRBV7-2	CASSYGVGRVTEAFF	TGTGCCAGCAGCTACGGGGTTGGGCGGGTCACTGAAGCTTTCTTT
.	few	TRBJ1-3	TRBV9	CASSASISGNTIYF	TGTGCCAGCAGCGCCTCGATCTCTGGAAACACCATATATTTT
.	.	TRBJ1-2	TRBV4-2	CATSGDNYGYTF	TGTGCCACCTCCGGGGACAACTATGGCTACACCTTC
.	.	TRBJ2-3	TRBV13	CASSLGARGPDTQYF	TGTGCCAGCAGCTTAGGCGCCCGGGGTCCAGATACGCAGTATTTT
.	once	TRBJ2-6	TRBV2	CASTERFPSGANVLTF	TGTGCCAGCACCGAAAGGTTCCCCTCTGGGGCCAACGTCCTGACTTTC
TRBD1	.	TRBJ1-1	TRBV29-1	CSTRQGSGTEAFF	TGCAGCACGCGACAGGGAAGCGGCACTGAAGCTTTCTTT
.	.	TRBJ2-1	TRBV19	CASSILLTTYNEQFF	TGTGCCAGTAGTATCCTTCTAACCACCTACAATGAGCAGTTCTTC
.	.	TRBJ2-1	TRBV11-3	CASSLDFRADNEQFF	TGTGCCAGCAGCTTAGATTTCCGAGCGGACAATGAGCAGTTCTTC
TRBD1	once	TRBJ1-5	TRBV30	CAWTAGQSNQPQHF	TGTGCCTGGACCGCGGGACAGAGCAATCAGCCCCAGCATTTT
TRBD1	medium-sized	TRBJ1-1	TRBV10-3	CAISESNRDRRRTEAFF	TGTGCCATCAGTGAGTCCAACCGGGACAGAAGGAGGACTGAAGCTTTCTTT
.	.	TRBJ2-2	TRBV5-1	CASRTNTGELFF	TGCGCCAGCAGGACGAACACCGGGGAGCTGTTTTTT
TRBD2	few	TRBJ2-5	TRBV9	CASAGGDQETQYF	TGTGCCTCCGCGGGGGGGGACCAAGAGACCCAGTACTTC
.	.	TRBJ2-1	TRBV25-1	CASSEYGRDTYNEQFF	TGTGCCAGCAGTGAATATGGTAGGGACACATACAATGAGCAGTTCTTC
TRBD2	.	TRBJ2-1	TRBV29-1	CSAYGTSGGNEQFF	TGCAGCGCGTATGGGACTAGCGGGGGGAATGAGCAGTTCTTC
TRBD1	.	TRBJ2-1	TRBV4-3	CASSHTSGTGAYNEQFF	TGCGCCAGCAGCCATACCTCCGGGACAGGGGCTTACAATGAGCAGTTCTTC
.	.	TRBJ1-1	TRBV6-5	CASSYRATEAFF	TGTGCCAGCAGTTATAGGGCTACTGAAGCTTTCTTT
TRBD1	.	TRBJ2-3	TRBV2	CASTAGQGVTDTQYF	TGTGCCAGCACAGCCGGACAGGGAGTCACAGATACGCAGTATTTT
.	many	TRBJ1-5	TRBV7-2	CASSLGTSGNQPQHF	TGTGCCAGCAGCTTAGGGACCTCAGGCAATCAGCCCCAGCATTTT
TRBD2	.	TRBJ2-3	TRBV30	CAWSTSGTDTQYF	TGTGCCTGGAGCACTAGCGGCACAGATACGCAGTATTTT
.	.	TRBJ1-1	TRBV20-1	CSAWFGTEAFF	TGCAGTGCCTGGTTCGGCACTGAAGCTTTCTTT
TRBD1	.	TRBJ2-1	TRBV6-5	CASSYASTGSEQFF	TGTGCCAGCAGTTACGCCTCGACAGGGTCTGAGCAGTTCTTC
.	few	TRBJ2-1	TRBV19	CASSKEDSYNEQFF	TGTGCCAGTAGTAAGGAGGACAGTTACAATGAGCAGTTCTTC
.	.	TRBJ2-1	TRBV19	CASSTGTGYNEQFF	TGTGCCAGTAGTACCGGGACTGGCTACAATGAGCAGTTCTTC
.	.	TRBJ2-7	TRBV9	CASSVGTGPYEQYF	TGTGCCAGCAGCGTAGGGACGGGACCCTACGAGCAGTACTTC
.	.	TRBJ2-3	TRBV2	CATWAELEGTQYF	TGTGCCACCTGGGCCGAATTGGAGGGTACGCAGTATTTT
TRBD2	.	TRBJ2-3	TRBV28	CASSPPLAGSTDTQYF	TGTGCCAGCTCCCCCCCACTAGCGGGGAGCACAGATACGCAGTATTTT
.	.	TRBJ1-1	TRBV30	CAFRGGGTEAFF	TGTGCCTTTCGCGGGGGGGGCACTGAAGCTTTCTTT
.	once	TRBJ2-1	TRBV4-3	CASSLGTTFYNEQFF	TGCGCCAGCAGCCTCGGGACCACCTTCTACAATGAGCAGTTCTTC
.	.	TRBJ2-3	TRBV20-1	CSALLGDTQYF	TGCAGTGCCCTATTGGGGGATACGCAGTATTTT
TRBD1	.	TRBJ1-2	TRBV4-2	CASSQAGTGDGYTF	TGTGCCAGCAGCCAGGCCGGGACAGGGGACGGCTACACCTTC
.	.	TRBJ1-1	TRBV5-1	CASSLAGTMGTEAFF	TGCGCCAGCAGCTTGGCAGGGACGATGGGCACTGAAGCTTTCTTT
.	.	TRBJ1-3	TRBV23-1	CASSQPLDCDSGNTIYF	TGCGCCAGCAGTCAACCCCTCGACTGCGACTCTGGAAACACCATATATTTT
.	.	TRBJ2-1	TRBV7-7	CASSKGVGYNEQFF	TGTGCTAGCAGCAAGGGGGTAGGCTACAATGAGCAGTTCTTC
TRBD2	.	TRBJ2-3	TRBV4-1	CASSQVAGYTDTQYF	TGCGCCAGCAGCCAAGTAGCGGGGTACACAGATACGCAGTATTTT
.	.	TRBJ2-1	TRBV4-2	CASSQEGHEQFF	TGTGCCAGCAGCCAAGAGGGGCATGAGCAGTTCTTC
.	.	TRBJ2-7	TRBV4-3	CASSQDRMVSYEQYF	TGCGCCAGCAGCCAAGATCGGATGGTCTCCTACGAGCAGTACTTC
.	.	TRBJ2-1	TRBV9	CASSVGLGGEQFF	TGTGCCAGCAGCGTAGGCCTAGGAGGAGAGCAGTTCTTC
.	.	TRBJ1-1	TRBV7-9	CASSLVGSMNTEAFF	TGTGCCAGCAGCTTAGTTGGCAGTATGAACACTGAAGCTTTCTTT
TRBD1	.	TRBJ1-6	TRBV4-3	CASSQDRQGYSPLHF	TGCGCCAGCAGCCAAGATCGACAGGGGTATTCACCCCTCCACTTT
TRBD1	.	TRBJ1-1	TRBV10-3	CATTGPGGFFF	TGTGCCACCACCGGACCAGGGGGATTTTTCTTT
.	few	TRBJ2-2	TRBV14	CASSHKTHTGELFF	TGTGCCAGCAGCCATAAAACCCACACCGGGGAGCTGTTTTTT
TRBD1	.	TRBJ2-7	TRBV29-1	CSVGTGGYYEQYF	TGCAGCGTGGGGACAGGGGGCTACTACGAGCAGTACTTC
.	.	TRBJ2-5	TRBV9	CASSVEAGQETQYF	TGTGCCAGCAGCGTAGAAGCCGGACAAGAGACCCAGTACTTC
TRBD1	few	TRBJ1-3	TRBV7-9	CASSEDRASGNTIYF	TGTGCCAGCAGCGAGGACAGGGCGTCCGGAAACACCATATATTTT
.	once	TRBJ2-7	TRBV6-5	CASSYAAYYEQYF	TGTGCCAGCAGTTACGCGGCTTACTACGAGCAGTACTTC
TRBD2	.	TRBJ2-7	TRBV5-1	CASSSSGGYEQYF	TGCGCCAGCAGCTCTAGCGGGGGATACGAGCAGTACTTC
TRBD2	.	TRBJ2-7	TRBV14	CASSQFPREVYEQYF	TGTGCCAGCAGCCAGTTCCCGCGGGAGGTGTACGAGCAGTACTTC
.	.	TRBJ2-7	TRBV7-2	CASSVGWSVYEQYF	TGTGCCAGCAGCGTAGGGTGGTCGGTCTACGAGCAGTACTTC
.	.	TRBJ2-1	TRBV9	CASSVGAEQFF	TGTGCCAGCAGCGTAGGGGCCGAGCAGTTCTTC
TRBD1	.	TRBJ2-6	TRBV4-3	CASSPRGPGQPAAASGANVLTF	TGCGCCAGCAGCCCCCGAGGACCGGGACAGCCTGCCGCCGCCTCTGGGGCCAACGTCCTGACTTTC